This T cell receptor beta chain was found in a study of T-cell reconstitution after alpha-beta-depleted transplantation in children. The TCRbeta library was prepared with unique molecular identifiers. TCRdb reprocessed the PCR reads via MiXCR and lists one record per CDR3 protein. The sample lists about 340,000 distinct CDR3 sequences; 10% were seen once. The material was PBMCs from the stem cell graft donor, obtained from the stem cell graft. This sequence was found in a human donor who donated a stem cell graft to a child with acute lymphoblastic leukemia.

For the CDR3, the DNA is TGTGCCAGCAGCCCTTACCGGGACGGAGATACGCAGTATTTT. This sequence encodes CASSPYRDGDTQYF. This chain uses TRBV9 with TRBJ2-3; either TRBD1 or TRBD2 may fit D (5 bases each). CDR1 is SGDLS and CDR2 is YYNGEE in the germline V gene. V was pared by 4 bases and J by 5 bases, with 14 bases between. The CDR3 has 14 residues. The variable domain in full, completed from reference TRBV9 and TRBJ2-3, reads DSGVTQTPKHLITATGQRVTLRCSPRSGDLSVYWYQQSLDQGLQFLIQYYNGEERAKGNILERFSAQQFPDLHSELNLSSLELGDSALYFCASSPYRDGDTQYFGPGTRLTVL.